Shown below are 22 T cell receptor beta chains from a single sample sequenced in a study of blood T cells in healthy people across ages. A second PCR, run for roughly 7 to 11 cycles, used a sample-barcoded 5' primer plus a J-beta primer mix. TCRdb fed the 5' RACE reads into MiXCR, producing one record per CDR3 protein. This repertoire shows about 1.1 million distinct CDR3 sequences, roughly two fifths found once; its top ten account for less than 15%. Source material: blood. Receptors originate from a man aged 18 to 30 in good health.

The chain recombines TRBV7-9 with TRBJ2-7; perhaps TRBD2 as D (5 bases). The length of the CDR3 is 16 residues. Per germline, CDR1 SEHNR and CDR2 FQNEAQ (reference sequence). V was cut by 1 base and J by 0 bases, with 13 bases left in between. The CDR3 reads CASSLGGGRSSYEQYF. The CDR3 DNA follows: TGTGCCAGCAGCTTAGGAGGCGGGCGTAGCTCCTACGAGCAGTACTTC. Full variable domain (remainder filled in from reference TRBV7-9 and TRBJ2-7): DTGVSQNPRHKITKRGQNVTFRCDPISEHNRLYWYRQTLGQGPEFLTYFQNEAQLEKSRLLSDRFSAERPKGSFSTLEIQRTEQGDSAMYLCASSLGGGRSSYEQYFGPGTRLTVT.

This clonotype appeared many times. The V and J genes are TRBV4-1 and TRBJ1-2; no firm D call. From germline, CDR1 is MGHRA and CDR2 YSYEKL. This CDR3 spans 13 amino acids. The V end lost 3 bases, the J end lost 4 bases, and 9 bases lay between the germline ends. The CDR3 reads CASSHPTTYGYTF. CDR3 nucleotides: TGCGCCAGCAGCCATCCGACTACCTATGGCTACACCTTC.

This clonotype was seen only a few times. V and J are TRBV6-5 and TRBJ2-1; D unclear. CDR1 and CDR2 (germline): MNHEY, SVGAGI. This CDR3 contains 15 residues. The V gene lost 2 bases and the J gene lost 8 bases, with 16 bases spanning the gap. CDR3 sequence: CASSYMPGRIDEQFF. DNA of the CDR3: TGTGCCAGCAGTTACATGCCGGGTAGGATCGATGAGCAGTTCTTC.

This chain joins TRBV10-3 and TRBJ1-1, with D perhaps TRBD1 (5 bases). Between the trimmed V and J ends, which lost 11 bases and 0 bases, there was a span of 13 bases. The CDR3 is 13 amino acids. The germline CDR1 and CDR2 sequences are ENHRY and SYGVKD. The CDR3 reads CAGRGVMNTEAFF. CDR3 sequence (DNA): TGTGCCGGACGAGGGGTGATGAACACTGAAGCTTTCTTT.

This clonotype was seen more than once but under ten times. The chain is built from TRBV6-6 and TRBJ1-4; D is ambiguous. The germline CDR1 and CDR2 sequences are MNHNY and SVGAGI (reference sequence). V dropped 8 bases and J dropped 0 bases, with 10 bases sitting between them. The CDR3 consists of 14 residues. The chain's CDR3 is CASASVATNEKLFF. CDR3 sequence (DNA): TGTGCCAGCGCATCGGTGGCAACTAATGAAAAACTGTTTTTT.

This clonotype was detected only a few times. This sequence joins TRBV7-2 and TRBJ1-2; 7 bases are shared with TRBD1. The CDR3 length is 14 residues. Germline V gene sequence: CDR1 SGHTA, CDR2 FQGNSA. Losses at the gene ends were 6 bases for V and 0 bases for J; bases not matched to a gene: 4. CDR3 loop: CASSRGRSNYGYTF. DNA of the CDR3: TGTGCCAGCAGTAGGGGGCGATCTAACTATGGCTACACCTTC.

The V call is TRBV29-1, the J call TRBJ2-2; D unclear. This CDR3 comprises 12 residues. V was clipped by 3 bases and J by 5 bases, with 7 bases between them. CDR1 and CDR2 from the germline V gene are SQVTM and ANQGSEA. The CDR3 spells CSVDLTTGELFF. DNA for the CDR3: TGCAGCGTTGATCTAACGACCGGGGAGCTGTTTTTT.

This clonotype was seen ten or more times. This chain joins TRBV7-2 and TRBJ2-5; perhaps D is TRBD1 or TRBD2 (5 bases each). Between the trimmed V and J ends, which lost 1 base and 3 bases, there was a span of 21 bases. The CDR3 covers 18 residues. Germline-derived CDR1 and CDR2 are SGHTA and FQGNSA. CDR3 sequence (DNA): TGTGCCAGCAGCTTAGTAGTGGGGCGAAGCGGAAATAAAGAGACCCAGTACTTC. This sequence encodes CASSLVVGRSGNKETQYF.

This chain links TRBV10-3 with TRBJ1-3, with 9 bases identical to TRBD1. The germline gives CDR1 ENHRY, CDR2 SYGVKD. This CDR3 is 13 amino acids long. J lost 9 bases, V lost 6 bases, and 6 bases had no gene match. The CDR3: CAISTTGGRTIYF. The CDR3 bases are TGTGCCATCAGCACGACAGGGGGTCGCACCATATATTTT.

The chain links TRBV9 to TRBJ1-3; no clear D. Trimming took 2 bases from V and 2 from J, leaving 11 bases between them. The CDR3 loop spans 15 amino acids. Germline-derived CDR1 and CDR2 are SGDLS and YYNGEE. CDR3 region: CASSVSPATGNTIYF. DNA for the CDR3: TGTGCCAGCAGCGTTTCCCCAGCAACTGGAAACACCATATATTTT.

The V gene is TRBV4-2, the J gene TRBJ2-2; 9 nucleotides line up with TRBD2. V lost 1 base and J lost 3; bases outside the gene matches: 0. This CDR3 region has 15 residues. Germline CDR1 is LGHNA and CDR2 is YNFKEQ. This chain's CDR3 is CASSQVAGDTGELFF. Written as DNA, the CDR3 is TGTGCCAGCAGCCAAGTAGCGGGAGACACCGGGGAGCTGTTTTTT.

The chain carries TRBV20-1 and TRBJ2-1; 8 bases line up with TRBD2. The trim removed 2 bases at V and 0 bases at J, leaving 6 bases unmatched. Germline V lookup: CDR1 DFQATT, CDR2 SNEGSKA (reference sequence). CDR3 size: 16 residues. This CDR3 reads CSARRLATSSYNEQFF. Here the CDR3 DNA reads TGCAGTGCTAGAAGACTAGCGACCAGCTCCTACAATGAGCAGTTCTTC.

This chain uses TRBV10-3 with TRBJ2-5; 15 bases map to TRBD2. The CDR3 spans 20 residues. Per the germline V gene, CDR1 is ENHRY and CDR2 is SYGVKD. Germline trimming cut 6 bases from V and 11 bases from J; bases unmatched to any gene: 25. This CDR3 is CAIRTSGLAGGQNRGGEQYF. CDR3 DNA: TGTGCCATCAGGACTTCGGGACTAGCGGGGGGTCAAAATCGGGGCGGTGAGCAGTACTTC.

The V call is TRBV7-9, the J call TRBJ1-1; D gene ambiguous. V lost 5 bases and J lost 10, with 14 bases in between. CDR3 length: 12 residues. The germline CDR1 and CDR2 sequences are SEHNR and FQNEAQ (reference sequence). The DNA for the CDR3 is TGTGCCAGCAGCCGGACGGAAGGGTCAGCTTTCTTT. Its protein product is CASSRTEGSAFF.

This chain joins TRBV5-1 and TRBJ1-4; no firm D call. The CDR3 totals 16 residues. Germline CDR1 is SGHRS and CDR2 is YFSETQ. Trimming cost V 2 bases and J 4 bases, with 15 bases left between them. As DNA, the CDR3 is TGCGCCAGCAGCTTAGTGGGCCCGGCGGATAATGAAAAACTGTTTTTT. This encodes CASSLVGPADNEKLFF.

Of note for this clonotype: Germline is not matched at one junction end, which may reflect a read error. The gene calls are TRBV7-9 and TRBJ2-5, with D possibly being TRBD1 or TRBD2 (5 bases each). CDR3 length: 17 amino acids. Germline V gene data show CDR1 as SEHNR and CDR2 as FQNEAQ (reference sequence). The CDR3 coding sequence is TGTGCCAGCAACTTAGGGAGACCGACAGCGTATCAAGAGACCCAGTACTTC. It specifies CASNLGRPTAYQETQYF.

The chain couples TRBV7-2 to TRBJ2-3; D gene uncertain. Germline assignment: CDR1 SGHTA and CDR2 FQGNSA. The CDR3 length is 16 residues. The germline V and J ends were trimmed by 4 bases and 6 bases, with 20 bases remaining between them. CDR3 residues: CASSSQAGHPPDTQYF. The CDR3 region has the DNA TGTGCCAGCAGCTCCCAAGCCGGGCACCCCCCTGATACGCAGTATTTT. Complete variable domain (other parts from reference TRBV7-2 and TRBJ2-3): GAGVSQSPSNKVTEKGKDVELRCDPISGHTALYWYRQSLGQGLEFLIYFQGNSAPDKSGLPSDRFSAERTGGSVSTLTIQRTQQEDSAVYLCASSSQAGHPPDTQYFGPGTRLTVL.

With respect to this clonotype: At one of its ends the junction is not consistent with the germline gene, which may arise from a read error. The chain employs TRBV27 and TRBJ1-6, with D uncertain. The V gene's germline CDR1 is MNHEY and CDR2 SMNVEV (reference sequence). This CDR3 comprises 16 residues. This CDR3 reads CASSLRGSSYNSPPHF. CDR3 nucleotides: TGTGCCAGCAGTTTACGGGGAAGCTCCTATAATTCACCCCCCCACTTT.

The chain carries TRBV7-2 and TRBJ1-1; D gene unclear. CDR1 SGHTA and CDR2 FQGNSA come from the germline V gene. V shed 5 bases and J shed 7 bases, with 11 bases lying between them. The CDR3 loop spans 12 amino acids. In DNA, the CDR3 is TGTGCCAGCAGCCTCCGGAGTTGTGAAGCTTTCTTT. Its protein product is CASSLRSCEAFF.

This clonotype was found many times. The chain combines TRBV15 with TRBJ2-1; the D gene is possibly TRBD2 (5 bases). V lost 0 bases, J lost 9 bases, and 6 bases lay in between. The CDR3 covers 12 residues. The germline V gene encodes CDR1 LNHNV and CDR2 YYDKDF (reference sequence). The chain's CDR3 is CATSRDRGEQFF. Here the CDR3 DNA reads TGTGCCACCAGCAGAGATCGGGGTGAGCAGTTCTTC.

The rearrangement links TRBV2 to TRBJ2-1; a weak D match, TRBD1 (6 bases). This CDR3 is 15 amino acids long. Germline V lookup: CDR1 SNHLY, CDR2 FYNNEI. Between the trimmed V and J ends, which lost 3 bases and 7 bases, there was a span of 16 bases. The CDR3 spells CASSDNQGTGNEQFF. As DNA, the CDR3 is TGTGCCAGCAGTGATAACCAGGGCACAGGGAATGAGCAGTTCTTC.

CDR3 amino acids: CAWSVSANEQFF. CDR3 nucleotides: TGTGCCTGGAGTGTAAGCGCCAATGAGCAGTTCTTC. The gene calls are TRBV30 and TRBJ2-1; no reliable D call. The CDR3 has 12 residues. Trimming took off 0 bases at V and 6 bases at J, with 6 bases between the two ends. Germline V lookup: CDR1 GTSNPN, CDR2 SVGIG (reference sequence).